The present T cell receptor (beta chain) was sequenced within a study of T cells in Graves' hyperthyroidism and ophthalmopathy. The table lists this clonotype with many counts. This CDR3 has 13 amino acids. CDR1 and CDR2 (germline): MDHEN, SYDVKM. Trimming left V 5 bases short and J 9 bases short, with 14 bases between. There were TCR beta CDR3 regions amplified from RNA transcripts. HTBI primers were employed in a first-round RT-PCR of the TCR CDR3. TCRdb re-called the multiplex PCR reads through MiXCR, storing one row per CDR3 protein. Among fewer than 650,000 distinct CDR3 sequences listed, approximately 49% were seen once.

The specimen was peripheral blood or thyroid tissue (not recorded which). The rearrangement joins TRBV28 to TRBJ1-5; tentatively, D is TRBD1 (5 bases). This receptor was taken from an adult woman with Graves' disease, either hyperthyroidism or ophthalmopathy (not recorded which). The CDR3 coding sequence is TGTGCCAGCAGTCTGACAGAAAATTGGCCCCAGCATTTT. This translates into CASSLTENWPQHF.